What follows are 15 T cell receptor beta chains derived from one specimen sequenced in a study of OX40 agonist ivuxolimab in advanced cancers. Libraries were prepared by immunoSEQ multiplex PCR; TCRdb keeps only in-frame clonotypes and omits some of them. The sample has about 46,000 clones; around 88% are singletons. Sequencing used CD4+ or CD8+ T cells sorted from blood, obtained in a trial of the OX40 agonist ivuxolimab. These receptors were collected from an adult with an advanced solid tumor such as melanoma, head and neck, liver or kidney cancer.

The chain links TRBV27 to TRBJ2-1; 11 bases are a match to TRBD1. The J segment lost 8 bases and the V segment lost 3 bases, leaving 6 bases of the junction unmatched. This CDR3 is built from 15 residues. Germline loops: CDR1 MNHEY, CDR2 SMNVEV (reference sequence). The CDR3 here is CASSFRTGGNDEQFF. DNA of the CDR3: TGTGCCAGCAGTTTCCGGACAGGGGGCAACGATGAGCAGTTCTTC.

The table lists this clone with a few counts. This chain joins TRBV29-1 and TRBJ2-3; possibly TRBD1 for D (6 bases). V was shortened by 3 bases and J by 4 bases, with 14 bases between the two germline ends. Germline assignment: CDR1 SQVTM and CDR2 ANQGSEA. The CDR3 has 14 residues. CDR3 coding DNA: TGCAGCGTTGATACAGGGTCCAAGCCAGATACGCAGTATTTT. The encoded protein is CSVDTGSKPDTQYF.

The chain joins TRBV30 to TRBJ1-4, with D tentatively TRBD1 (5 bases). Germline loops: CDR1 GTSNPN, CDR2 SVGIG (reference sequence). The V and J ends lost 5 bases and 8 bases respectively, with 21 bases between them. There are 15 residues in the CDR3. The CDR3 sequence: CAWGTGTSRTEKLFF. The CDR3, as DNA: TGTGCCTGGGGTACCGGGACTTCGAGGACCGAAAAACTGTTTTTT.

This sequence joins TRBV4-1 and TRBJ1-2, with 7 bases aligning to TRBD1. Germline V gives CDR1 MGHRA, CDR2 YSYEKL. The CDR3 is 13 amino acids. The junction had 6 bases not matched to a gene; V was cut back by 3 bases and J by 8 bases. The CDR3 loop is CASSQHYRGGYTF. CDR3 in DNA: TGCGCCAGCAGCCAGCACTACAGGGGAGGCTACACCTTC.

CDR3 in amino acids: CASSYSNVRAENTIYF. As DNA, the CDR3 is TGTGCCAGCAGTTACTCGAATGTCAGGGCTGAGAACACCATATATTTT. The chain recombines TRBV6-6 with TRBJ1-3; the D gene is possibly TRBD1 (5 bases). CDR1 is MNHNY, CDR2 SVGAGI, per germline (reference sequence). There are 16 residues in the CDR3. Deletions cut 0 bases from V and 7 bases from J, with 16 bases between.

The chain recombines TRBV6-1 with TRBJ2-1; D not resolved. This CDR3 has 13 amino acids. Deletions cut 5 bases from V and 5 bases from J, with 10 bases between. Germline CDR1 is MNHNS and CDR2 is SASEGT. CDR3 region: CASSQNKHNEQFF. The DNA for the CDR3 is TGTGCCAGCAGTCAAAACAAGCACAATGAGCAGTTCTTC.

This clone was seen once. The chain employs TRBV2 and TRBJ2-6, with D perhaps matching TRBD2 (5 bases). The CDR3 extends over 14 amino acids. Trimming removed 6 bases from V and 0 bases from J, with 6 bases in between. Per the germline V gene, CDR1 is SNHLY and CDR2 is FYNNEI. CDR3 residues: CASSGVSGANVLTF. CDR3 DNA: TGTGCCAGCAGCGGGGTCTCTGGGGCCAACGTCCTGACTTTC.

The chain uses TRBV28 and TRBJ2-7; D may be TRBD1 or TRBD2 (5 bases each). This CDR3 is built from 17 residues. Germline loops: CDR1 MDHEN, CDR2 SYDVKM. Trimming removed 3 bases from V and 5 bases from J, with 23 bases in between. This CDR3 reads CASSFTWDAWASHEQYF. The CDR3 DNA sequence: TGTGCCAGCAGTTTTACTTGGGACGCCTGGGCGTCCCACGAGCAGTACTTC.

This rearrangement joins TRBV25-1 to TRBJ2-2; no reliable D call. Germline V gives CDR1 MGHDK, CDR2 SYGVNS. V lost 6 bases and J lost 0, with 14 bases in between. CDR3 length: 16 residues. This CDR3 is CASRPRAEANTGELFF. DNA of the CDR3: TGTGCCAGCAGACCAAGGGCAGAGGCGAACACCGGGGAGCTGTTTTTT. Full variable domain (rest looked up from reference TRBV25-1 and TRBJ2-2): EADIYQTPRYLVIGTGKKITLECSQTMGHDKMYWYQQDPGMELHLIHYSYGVNSTEKGDLSSESTVSRIRTEHFPLTLESARPSHTSQYLCASRPRAEANTGELFFGEGSRLTVL.

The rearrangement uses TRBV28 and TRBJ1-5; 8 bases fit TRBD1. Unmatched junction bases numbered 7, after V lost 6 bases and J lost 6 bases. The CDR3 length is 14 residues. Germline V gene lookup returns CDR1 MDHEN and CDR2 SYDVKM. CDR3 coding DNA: TGTGCCAGCAGACCAGGACAGGGAGGTCAGCCCCAGCATTTT. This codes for CASRPGQGGQPQHF.

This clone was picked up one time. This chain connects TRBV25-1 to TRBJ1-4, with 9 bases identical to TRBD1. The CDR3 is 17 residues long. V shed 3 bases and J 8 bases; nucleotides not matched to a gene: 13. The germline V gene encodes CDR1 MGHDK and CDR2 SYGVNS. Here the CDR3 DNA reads TGTGCCAGCAGTGAGGGGGACCGGACAGGGGACATCGAAAAACTGTTTTTT. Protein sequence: CASSEGDRTGDIEKLFF.

The CDR3, as DNA: TGCGCCAGCAGCCAATACTTTATGGGCGGTCGGGCTGAAGCTTTCTTT. Translating gives CASSQYFMGGRAEAFF. The rearrangement uses TRBV4-1 and TRBJ1-1; D is unclear. The CDR3 totals 16 residues. CDR1 is MGHRA, CDR2 YSYEKL, per germline. V dropped 2 bases and J dropped 6 bases, with 19 bases sitting between them.

The CDR3 DNA follows: TGCGCCAGCAGCCAAGAATGGCAGAGGGGACTAGCGGGAGGAGAGACCCAGTACTTC. Protein: CASSQEWQRGLAGGETQYF. This chain links TRBV4-1 with TRBJ2-5, with TRBD2 matching 15 bases. V was clipped by 0 bases and J by 4 bases; unmatched bases: 9. Germline CDR1 and CDR2: MGHRA and YSYEKL. This CDR3 region has 19 residues.

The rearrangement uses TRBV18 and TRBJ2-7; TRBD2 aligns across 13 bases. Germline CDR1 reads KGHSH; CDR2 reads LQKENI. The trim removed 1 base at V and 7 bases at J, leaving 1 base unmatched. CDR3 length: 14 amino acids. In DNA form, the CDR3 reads TGTGCCAGCTCACCACGGGGACTAGCGGGGGAGCAGTACTTC. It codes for CASSPRGLAGEQYF. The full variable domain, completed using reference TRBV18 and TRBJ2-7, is NAGVMQNPRHLVRRRGQEARLRCSPMKGHSHVYWYRQLPEEGLKFMVYLQKENIIDESGMPKERFSAEFPKEGPSILRIQQVVRGDSAAYFCASSPRGLAGEQYFGPGTRLTVT.

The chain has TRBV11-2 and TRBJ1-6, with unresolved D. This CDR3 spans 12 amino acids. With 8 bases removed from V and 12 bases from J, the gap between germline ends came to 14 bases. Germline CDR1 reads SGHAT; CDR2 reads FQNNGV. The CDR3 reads CASGLPPLPLHF. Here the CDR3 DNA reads TGTGCCAGCGGGCTTCCTCCTCTACCCCTCCACTTT. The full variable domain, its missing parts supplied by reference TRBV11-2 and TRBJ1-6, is EAGVAQSPRYKIIEKRQSVAFWCNPISGHATLYWYQQILGQGPKLLIQFQNNGVVDDSQLPKDRFSAERLKGVDSTLKIQPAKLEDSAVYLCASGLPPLPLHFGNGTRLTVT.